These 12 T cell receptor beta chains were sequenced from one sample in a study of identifying expanded T cells in peripheral blood. Method: immunoSEQ multiplex PCR; TCRdb's copy keeps in-frame clones and lacks some. The sample yields some 95,000 clones, approximately 86% seen once. The sample taken for sequencing was blood. The receptor source for this set is a person aged 18-70 years in good health.

The V and J genes are TRBV29-1 and TRBJ2-5; D gene unclear. Germline V lookup: CDR1 SQVTM, CDR2 ANQGSEA. V lost 4 bases and J lost 5, with 11 bases in between. The CDR3 loop spans 12 amino acids. The CDR3, as DNA: TGCAGCGTTGTAACCAATCAGGAGACCCAGTACTTC. Encoded protein: CSVVTNQETQYF.

The gene calls are TRBV9 and TRBJ2-1; 8 bases map to TRBD2. The CDR3 spans 15 residues. The V gene's germline CDR1 is SGDLS and CDR2 YYNGEE. V lost 4 bases and J lost 4; bases outside the gene matches: 7. The CDR3 is CASSLTSGVYNEQFF. The CDR3 nucleotides read TGTGCCAGCAGCCTTACTAGCGGAGTATACAATGAGCAGTTCTTC.

The chain uses TRBV25-1 and TRBJ2-7; D may match TRBD1 or TRBD2 (7 bases each). Germline V gives CDR1 MGHDK, CDR2 SYGVNS. Trimming stripped 6 bases from V and 6 bases from J, with 21 bases between. The CDR3 is 15 amino acids. CDR3 amino acids: CASRAGQQIFGEQYF. CDR3 nucleotides: TGTGCCAGCAGAGCGGGACAGCAGATTTTCGGCGAGCAGTACTTC.

CDR3 protein: CASSQPTAGQDYGYTF. The CDR3 nucleotides read TGCGCCAGCAGCCAACCCACAGCTGGGCAGGACTATGGCTACACCTTC. The chain recombines TRBV4-1 with TRBJ1-2, with D uncertain. The CDR3 is 16 residues long. The germline V and J ends were trimmed by 2 bases and 3 bases, with 16 bases remaining between them. Germline CDR1 and CDR2: MGHRA and YSYEKL.

This chain uses TRBV19 with TRBJ1-2; 7 positions agree with TRBD1. The CDR3 extends over 13 amino acids. Germline CDR1 reads LNHDA; CDR2 reads SQIVND (reference sequence). The V gene end was trimmed by 5 bases and the J gene end by 4 bases; junction bases not matched to a gene: 4. The CDR3, as DNA: TGTGCCAGTAGTTCACAGGGGAGCTATGGCTACACCTTC. This translates into CASSSQGSYGYTF. Drawing the rest from reference TRBV19 and TRBJ1-2, the complete variable domain is DGGITQSPKYLFRKEGQNVTLSCEQNLNHDAMYWYRQDPGQGLRLIYYSQIVNDFQKGDIAEGYSVSREKKESFPLTVTSAQKNPTAFYLCASSSQGSYGYTFGSGTRLTVV.

V usage is TRBV6-5 and J usage is TRBJ1-4; no reliable D call. V shed 0 bases and J shed 5 bases, with 13 bases lying between them. The CDR3 contains 16 residues. Germline loops: CDR1 MNHEY, CDR2 SVGAGI. The DNA for the CDR3 is TGTGCCAGCAGTTACTCCCCCCAGGTTAGGAATGAAAAACTGTTTTTT. This sequence encodes CASSYSPQVRNEKLFF.

In its sample, this clone was seen a few times. V and J are TRBV7-9 and TRBJ2-2; D uncertain. From germline, CDR1 is SEHNR and CDR2 FQNEAQ (reference sequence). The CDR3 covers 14 residues. V lost 6 bases to trimming and J lost 6 bases, with 14 bases between them. CDR3 sequence: CASSLSGRPGELFF. Written as DNA, the CDR3 is TGTGCCAGCAGTTTATCCGGGCGCCCCGGGGAGCTGTTTTTT.

This clone was counted only a few times. The chain joins TRBV5-1 to TRBJ1-6; no clear D. V was cut by 2 bases and J by 5 bases, with 11 bases left in between. CDR1 is SGHRS, CDR2 YFSETQ, per germline. The CDR3 sequence is 15 residues long. The CDR3, as DNA: TGCGCCAGCAGCTTTTTTGGACTTAATAATTCACCCCTCCACTTT. It yields the protein CASSFFGLNNSPLHF.

The chain carries TRBV6-4 and TRBJ1-4; weak D call: TRBD1 (5 bases). Trimming shortened V by 4 bases and J by 0 bases, and 15 bases separated the two germline ends. Looked up from germline, CDR1 is MRHNA and CDR2 is SNTAGT. This CDR3 is built from 17 residues. The CDR3: CASSAPGRPATNEKLFF. CDR3 coding DNA: TGTGCCAGCAGTGCCCCAGGGCGGCCTGCAACTAATGAAAAACTGTTTTTT.

This chain joins TRBV7-9 and TRBJ1-1; D not certain. Trimming left V 2 bases short and J 13 bases short, with 20 bases between. This CDR3 has 14 residues. Germline CDR1 reads SEHNR; CDR2 reads FQNEAQ (reference sequence). The chain's CDR3 is CASSLPSELPRLFF. CDR3 in DNA: TGTGCCAGCAGCTTACCCTCTGAACTCCCCCGCCTTTTCTTT.

The chain uses TRBV7-9 and TRBJ2-5; 7 bases are a match to TRBD1. J lost 3 bases, V lost 6 bases, and 10 bases had no gene match. CDR1 SEHNR and CDR2 FQNEAQ come from the germline V gene (reference sequence). This CDR3 region has 15 residues. The chain's CDR3 is CASSLQQGRKETQYF. The CDR3 coding sequence is TGTGCCAGCAGTTTGCAACAGGGGAGAAAAGAGACCCAGTACTTC.

The J gene is TRBJ2-7, the V gene TRBV5-4, with TRBD1 matching 9 bases. The CDR3 is 16 amino acids. The germline V gene encodes CDR1 SGHNT and CDR2 YYREEE (reference sequence). The V segment lost 0 bases and the J segment 2 bases; nucleotides outside the gene matches: 6. CDR3 sequence reads: CASSLVRWDRAYEQYF. CDR3 bases: TGTGCCAGCAGCTTGGTCAGGTGGGACAGGGCCTACGAGCAGTACTTC.